Below, 23 T cell receptor beta chains from the same sample are listed, as sequenced in a study of type 1 regulatory T cells. Antigen specificity for these receptors is unknown. TCRdb re-called the reads with MiXCR, one entry per CDR3 protein. The repertoire has 55,000 to 65,000 distinct CDR3 sequences, roughly 60% of them found once; the top ten carry 1.5% to 2%. Source material: cultured non-Tr1 T cells, either the whole culture or a sorted T cell fraction (not recorded which). These receptors all stem from a human donor in good health.

This clonotype was detected a few times. The gene calls are TRBV27 and TRBJ2-3, with D possibly matching TRBD2 (5 bases). CDR1 and CDR2 (germline): MNHEY, SMNVEV (reference sequence). V lost 6 bases, J lost 6 bases, and 10 bases lay in between. There are 12 residues in the CDR3. The CDR3 spells CASSRTGDTQYF. The CDR3 nucleotides read TGTGCCAGCAGCCGGACTGGGGATACGCAGTATTTT.

V and J are TRBV18 and TRBJ2-4; D call uncertain. The CDR3 has 18 amino acids. Germline V gene sequence: CDR1 KGHSH, CDR2 LQKENI. The ends were cut back, 1 base at V and 0 bases at J, with 16 bases in the middle. CDR3 protein: CASSPLNSRGPAKNIQYF. In DNA, the CDR3 is TGTGCCAGCTCACCACTAAATTCGCGTGGGCCAGCCAAAAACATTCAGTACTTC.

The V and J genes are TRBV12-5 and TRBJ2-5; D is perhaps TRBD1 (6 bases). The CDR3 spans 14 residues. Deletions cut 6 bases from V and 5 bases from J, with 16 bases between. Germline loops: CDR1 LGHNT, CDR2 FRNRAP. The CDR3 is CASGWTASGETQYF. The CDR3 DNA follows: TGTGCTAGTGGCTGGACAGCTTCTGGGGAGACCCAGTACTTC.

This rearrangement joins TRBV20-1 to TRBJ1-4; no clear D gene. V lost 1 base to trimming and J lost 6 bases, with 15 bases between them. This CDR3 is 15 amino acids long. The germline CDR1 and CDR2 sequences are DFQATT and SNEGSKA (reference sequence). This CDR3 is CSARGLKKRDEKLFF. CDR3 in DNA: TGCAGTGCTAGAGGCCTGAAAAAAAGAGATGAAAAACTGTTTTTT.

J is TRBJ2-5 and V is TRBV6-5, with 12 positions matching TRBD1. The CDR3 covers 15 residues. Germline CDR1 and CDR2: MNHEY and SVGAGI. Trimming at V came to 4 bases and at J to 6 bases, leaving 6 bases not matched to a gene. In nucleotides, the CDR3 is TGTGCCAGCAGTTCCGGGACAGGGGGCGTCAAGACCCAGTACTTC. Protein: CASSSGTGGVKTQYF.

This clonotype turned up a few times. J is TRBJ1-4 and V is TRBV20-1; D is uncertain. Between the trimmed V and J ends, which lost 1 base and 4 bases, there was a span of 4 bases. The CDR3 contains 12 residues. Germline CDR1 is DFQATT and CDR2 is SNEGSKA (reference sequence). The CDR3 loop is CSARGGNEKLFF. The CDR3, as DNA: TGCAGTGCTAGAGGGGGTAATGAAAAACTGTTTTTT.

The chain recombines TRBV20-1 with TRBJ2-2; a weak D match, TRBD1 (5 bases). Germline assignment: CDR1 DFQATT and CDR2 SNEGSKA (reference sequence). V was cut by 3 bases and J by 0 bases, with 5 bases left in between. The length of the CDR3 is 13 residues. The CDR3 sequence: CSARTANTGELFF. Written as DNA, the CDR3 is TGCAGTGCTAGGACAGCGAACACCGGGGAGCTGTTTTTT.

This clonotype has only a few counts. V gene TRBV9 combines with J gene TRBJ1-1; maybe TRBD1 (5 bases). With 0 bases removed from V and 0 bases from J, the gap between germline ends came to 12 bases. CDR3 size: 16 residues. Germline CDR1 and CDR2: SGDLS and YYNGEE. The CDR3 DNA sequence: TGTGCCAGCAGCGTAGTTGCTCAGGGCTTGAACACTGAAGCTTTCTTT. It codes for CASSVVAQGLNTEAFF. Together with reference TRBV9 and TRBJ1-1, the CDR3 gives the full variable domain: DSGVTQTPKHLITATGQRVTLRCSPRSGDLSVYWYQQSLDQGLQFLIQYYNGEERAKGNILERFSAQQFPDLHSELNLSSLELGDSALYFCASSVVAQGLNTEAFFGQGTRLTVV.

The chain combines TRBV7-2 with TRBJ1-2, with D tentatively TRBD1 (5 bases). Looked up from germline, CDR1 is SGHTA and CDR2 is FQGNSA. This CDR3 comprises 15 residues. Trimming shortened V by 1 base and J by 0 bases, and 9 bases separated the two germline ends. Here the CDR3 reads CASSLETAANYGYTF. In DNA form, the CDR3 reads TGTGCCAGCAGCTTAGAGACAGCAGCTAACTATGGCTACACCTTC.

V usage is TRBV2 and J usage is TRBJ2-1; D not certain. The germline V gene encodes CDR1 SNHLY and CDR2 FYNNEI. This CDR3 is built from 10 residues. In nucleotides, the CDR3 is TGTGCGGTATCCTACAATGAGCAGTTCTTC. It specifies CAVSYNEQFF.

This clonotype was counted between two and nine times. The chain couples TRBV28 to TRBJ2-2, with TRBD2 matching 8 bases. The CDR3 contains 15 residues. Germline V CDR1 and CDR2: MDHEN, SYDVKM. V gave up 1 base and J gave up 5 bases; unmatched junction bases: 3. For the CDR3, the DNA is TGTGCCAGCAGTTTATTAACTAGCGGAACCGGGGAGCTGTTTTTT. Translated: CASSLLTSGTGELFF.

The chain's CDR3 is CSARDPSGRVSYEQYF. CDR3 sequence (DNA): TGCAGTGCTAGAGATCCCAGCGGGAGGGTTTCCTACGAGCAGTACTTC. V gene TRBV20-1 combines with J gene TRBJ2-7, with 10 bases lining up with TRBD2. Unmatched junction bases numbered 6, after V lost 0 bases and J lost 1 base. CDR3 length: 16 residues. Per germline, CDR1 DFQATT and CDR2 SNEGSKA (reference sequence).

The chain couples TRBV5-4 to TRBJ2-1; TRBD2 matches at 9 bases. This CDR3 contains 12 residues. V was pared by 3 bases and J by 12 bases, with 4 bases of the junction left unmatched. From germline, CDR1 is SGHNT and CDR2 YYREEE (reference sequence). CDR3 loop: CASSSDSGRQFF. Here the CDR3 DNA reads TGTGCCAGCAGCTCAGATAGCGGGAGGCAGTTCTTC.

This clonotype is categorized as medium-sized. V usage is TRBV7-3 and J usage is TRBJ2-1, with D perhaps being TRBD1 or TRBD2 (5 bases each). V was clipped by 5 bases and J by 0 bases, with 11 bases between them. Germline V gene sequence: CDR1 SGHTA, CDR2 FQGTGA. This CDR3 is built from 15 residues. The CDR3 DNA reads TGTGCCAGCAGCAAGGGACGGAGCTCCTACAATGAGCAGTTCTTC. Amino acid sequence: CASSKGRSSYNEQFF.

This chain connects TRBV28 to TRBJ1-6; D ambiguous. Trimming took 6 bases from V and 10 from J, leaving 10 bases between them. Germline CDR1 is MDHEN and CDR2 is SYDVKM. CDR3 length equals 12 residues. CDR3 nucleotide sequence: TGTGCCAGCAGGTTAAGGGTATCACCCCTCCACTTT. It is translated as CASRLRVSPLHF.

This clonotype has a handful of counts. This sequence joins TRBV18 and TRBJ2-7, with D unclear. V lost 5 bases to trimming and J lost 7 bases, with 18 bases between them. This CDR3 spans 14 amino acids. CDR1 KGHSH and CDR2 LQKENI come from the germline V gene. This chain's CDR3 is CASSSSPQLVEQYF. In DNA, the CDR3 is TGTGCCAGCTCATCTAGTCCCCAGTTAGTGGAGCAGTACTTC.

The gene calls are TRBV7-8 and TRBJ1-2, with 7 bases matching TRBD1. CDR1 and CDR2 (germline): SGHVS, FQNEAQ. Trimming at V came to 5 bases and at J to 7 bases, leaving 7 bases not matched to a gene. The CDR3 loop spans 13 amino acids. DNA of the CDR3: TGTGCCAGCAGCGAGACAGGGAATAGTGGCTACACCTTC. This gives the protein CASSETGNSGYTF. Full variable domain (remainder filled in from reference TRBV7-8 and TRBJ1-2): GAGVSQSPRYKVAKRGQDVALRCDPISGHVSLFWYQQALGQGPEFLTYFQNEAQLDKSGLPSDRFFAERPEGSVSTLKIQRTQQEDSAVYLCASSETGNSGYTFGSGTRLTVV.

This chain connects TRBV30 to TRBJ2-2; 10 nucleotides line up with TRBD1. Germline trimming cut 8 bases from V and 5 bases from J; bases unmatched to any gene: 11. This CDR3 has 15 amino acids. Germline-derived CDR1 and CDR2 are GTSNPN and SVGIG (reference sequence). The CDR3 protein is CARGTGTGVTGELFF. The CDR3 bases are TGTGCCAGAGGAACCGGGACAGGGGTTACCGGGGAGCTGTTTTTT.

CDR3 sequence: CAWSASSSNYGYTF. CDR3 DNA: TGTGCCTGGTCAGCGAGCAGTAGTAACTATGGCTACACCTTC. The chain has TRBV30 and TRBJ1-2, with unresolved D. Germline loops: CDR1 GTSNPN, CDR2 SVGIG (reference sequence). This CDR3 comprises 14 residues. Trimming took 5 bases from V and 1 from J, leaving 14 bases between them.

This clonotype was seen once. The chain uses TRBV9 and TRBJ2-5; 9 bases line up with TRBD1. Germline CDR1 SGDLS, CDR2 YYNGEE. J lost 1 base, V lost 4 bases, and 8 bases had no gene match. The CDR3 consists of 16 residues. CDR3 sequence reads: CASSPRDRASQETQYF. The CDR3 DNA is TGTGCCAGCAGCCCCCGGGACAGGGCTTCCCAAGAGACCCAGTACTTC.

The genes are TRBV3-1 and TRBJ2-3, with D perhaps TRBD2 (6 bases). From germline, CDR1 is LGHDT and CDR2 YNNKEL (reference sequence). V dropped 5 bases and J dropped 1 base, with 22 bases sitting between them. The CDR3 runs to 18 residues. The CDR3: CASSDVGSGGGGTDTQYF. DNA for the CDR3: TGTGCCAGCAGCGACGTCGGTTCGGGTGGAGGGGGCACAGATACGCAGTATTTT.

This chain joins TRBV30 and TRBJ2-1, with D perhaps given as TRBD1 or TRBD2 (6 bases each). The V and J ends lost 5 bases and 6 bases respectively, with 14 bases between them. CDR3 length equals 13 residues. Germline-derived CDR1 and CDR2 are GTSNPN and SVGIG (reference sequence). CDR3 in amino acids: CAWGRTEGNEQFF. As DNA, the CDR3 is TGTGCCTGGGGGAGGACAGAGGGCAATGAGCAGTTCTTC.

V gene TRBV6-5 combines with J gene TRBJ2-5; a possible D gene is TRBD2 (7 bases). Germline V gives CDR1 MNHEY, CDR2 SVGAGI. V lost 11 bases to trimming and J lost 5 bases, with 24 bases between them. The CDR3 spans 15 residues. Here the CDR3 reads CACTPNRGAGETQYF. The CDR3 DNA reads as TGTGCCTGCACCCCCAACCGGGGGGCGGGGGAGACCCAGTACTTC.